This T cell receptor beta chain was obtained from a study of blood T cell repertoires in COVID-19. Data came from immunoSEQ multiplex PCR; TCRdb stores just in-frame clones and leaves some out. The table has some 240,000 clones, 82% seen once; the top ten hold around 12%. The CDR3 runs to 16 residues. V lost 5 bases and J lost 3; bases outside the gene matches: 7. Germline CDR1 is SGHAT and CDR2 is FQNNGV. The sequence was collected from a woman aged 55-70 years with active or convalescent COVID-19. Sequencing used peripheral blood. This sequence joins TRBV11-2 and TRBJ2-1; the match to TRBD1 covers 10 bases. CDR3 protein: CASSARQGAVYNEQFF. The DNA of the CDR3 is TGTGCCAGCAGCGCGCGACAGGGGGCCGTCTACAATGAGCAGTTCTTC.